These 2 T cell receptor beta chains were all obtained from the same sample, sequenced in a study of vaccination and CD4 T cells after COVID-19. Regarding treatment: roughly 11-day PBMC culture with coronavirus spike peptide pools or control peptides (ViraFEST assay). Oncomine TCR Beta short-read sequencing was applied to DNA from cultured CD4+ T cells. Using its own MiXCR run on the PCR reads, TCRdb lists one record per CDR3 protein. The profile shows about 14,000 distinct CDR3 sequences, around 64% of them singletons. For these TCRs, the target antigens are not known. Specimen: CD4+ T cells from blood, cultured in vitro. Receptors were obtained from a human donor who had recovered from COVID-19.

The chain is built from TRBV2 and TRBJ1-2; no definite D call. The CDR3 contains 11 residues. V was trimmed by 4 bases and J by 8 bases, leaving 8 bases between them. Looked up from germline, CDR1 is SNHLY and CDR2 is FYNNEI. CDR3 bases: TGTGCCAGCAGTGGTTCTGTAGGCTACACCTTC. It codes for CASSGSVGYTF. The full variable domain, rest sourced from reference TRBV2 and TRBJ1-2, is EPEVTQTPSHQVTQMGQEVILRCVPISNHLYFYWYRQILGQKVEFLVSFYNNEISEKSEIFDDQFSVERPDGSNFTLKIRSTKLEDSAMYFCASSGSVGYTFGSGTRLTVV.

The chain links TRBV11-3 to TRBJ1-2; 7 nucleotides align to TRBD1. J gave up 2 bases and V 5 bases, and 11 bases lay outside the gene matches. Germline assignment: CDR1 SGHNT and CDR2 YENEEA. The CDR3 is made up of 16 amino acids. This CDR3 is CASSLGRQGWNYGYTF. As DNA, the CDR3 is TGTGCCAGCAGCCTAGGCCGACAGGGTTGGAACTATGGCTACACCTTC.